The 18 T cell receptor beta chains reported below all come from one sample, sequenced in a study of shared clonotypes between healthy human individuals. Data came from immunoSEQ multiplex PCR; TCRdb stores just in-frame clones and leaves some out. The sample lists fewer than 850,000 clones, roughly 91% occurring once. The sequenced material came from memory CD8+ T cells from PBMCs. As for subset: CD45RO+ cells pooled with CCR7-negative TemRA cells. These receptors were taken from a man between 18 and 35 years old in good health. Some clones in this sample may be carry-over from other donors' samples.

The rearrangement links TRBV29-1 to TRBJ2-1, with 11 bases identical to TRBD2. There are 14 residues in the CDR3. Trimming at V came to 6 bases and at J to 3 bases, leaving 4 bases not matched to a gene. Germline V gene sequence: CDR1 SQVTM, CDR2 ANQGSEA. CDR3 loop: CSVAGLAVYNEQFF. As DNA, the CDR3 is TGCAGCGTCGCGGGACTAGCGGTCTACAATGAGCAGTTCTTC.

The chain joins TRBV27 to TRBJ2-3; D ambiguous. Germline V CDR1 and CDR2: MNHEY, SMNVEV (reference sequence). The CDR3 is 14 residues long. V was cut by 4 bases and J by 3 bases, with 11 bases left in between. The CDR3: CASSSSYSTDTQYF. The CDR3 coding sequence is TGTGCCAGCAGTTCGTCCTACTCTACAGATACGCAGTATTTT.

The V gene is TRBV30, the J gene TRBJ1-2; no clear D. The CDR3 sequence is 10 residues long. Germline CDR1 GTSNPN, CDR2 SVGIG (reference sequence). V gave up 5 bases and J gave up 7 bases, with 8 bases separating them. CDR3 DNA sequence: TGTGCCTGGCTCAATGGTGGCTACACCTTC. It translates to CAWLNGGYTF. Full variable domain (remainder filled in from reference TRBV30 and TRBJ1-2): SQTIHQWPATLVQPVGSPLSLECTVEGTSNPNLYWYRQAAGRGLQLLFYSVGIGQISSEVPQNLSASRPQDRQFILSSKKLLLSDSGFYLCAWLNGGYTFGSGTRLTVV.

The chain links TRBV11-2 to TRBJ2-7; 7 bases agree with TRBD1. The CDR3 consists of 14 residues. V dropped 6 bases and J dropped 2; count of bases not matched to a gene: 7. CDR1 and CDR2 from the germline V gene are SGHAT and FQNNGV. The CDR3 DNA reads TGTGCCAGCAGATTCCGGGACAGACCCTACGAGCAGTACTTC. Protein: CASRFRDRPYEQYF.

This sequence joins TRBV4-1 and TRBJ2-1; 10 bases match TRBD2. Germline V gene lookup returns CDR1 MGHRA and CDR2 YSYEKL. Losses at the gene ends were 0 bases for V and 3 bases for J; bases not matched to a gene: 2. The CDR3 spans 16 residues. The CDR3 coding sequence is TGCGCCAGCAGCCAAGAACTAGCGGGGATCTACAATGAGCAGTTCTTC. This translates into CASSQELAGIYNEQFF.

This clone is a singleton in its sample. The chain employs TRBV5-1 and TRBJ2-3; 9 bases fit TRBD1. The germline gives CDR1 SGHRS, CDR2 YFSETQ. The CDR3 is 18 amino acids. The J segment lost 2 bases and the V segment lost 0 bases, leaving 10 bases of the junction unmatched. CDR3 region: CASSLAVTGTGNTDTQYF. Here the CDR3 DNA reads TGCGCCAGCAGCTTGGCCGTAACCGGGACAGGGAACACAGATACGCAGTATTTT. Using reference TRBV5-1 and TRBJ2-3 for the parts outside the CDR3, the full variable domain is KAGVTQTPRYLIKTRGQQVTLSCSPISGHRSVSWYQQTPGQGLQFLFEYFSETQRNKGNFPGRFSGRQFSNSRSEMNVSTLELGDSALYLCASSLAVTGTGNTDTQYFGPGTRLTVL.

The chain couples TRBV10-3 to TRBJ1-2; a weak D match, TRBD1 (5 bases). CDR3 length: 14 residues. V was clipped by 7 bases and J by 3 bases, with 15 bases between them. Germline V gives CDR1 ENHRY, CDR2 SYGVKD. CDR3: CAITGQGSHYGYTF. DNA of the CDR3: TGTGCCATCACTGGTCAGGGATCACACTATGGCTACACCTTC.

V is TRBV27 and J is TRBJ2-7; the D call may be TRBD1 or TRBD2 (6 bases each). The V and J ends lost 0 bases and 6 bases respectively, with 15 bases between them. The CDR3 consists of 15 residues. CDR1 and CDR2 (germline): MNHEY, SMNVEV (reference sequence). CDR3 loop: CASSLSTLGGLEQYF. The DNA of the CDR3 is TGTGCCAGCAGTTTATCTACCCTAGGGGGGCTCGAGCAGTACTTC.

The V and J genes are TRBV4-1 and TRBJ1-3; TRBD1 agrees at 8 bases. In germline, CDR1 is MGHRA, CDR2 YSYEKL. The CDR3 has 15 amino acids. Trimming took 4 bases from V and 2 from J; bases not matched to a gene: 4. Here the CDR3 DNA reads TGCGCCAGCAGCCTACAGACAGGGGCTGGAAACACCATATATTTT. It is translated as CASSLQTGAGNTIYF.

The count of this clone is one. The sample holds other DNA sequences that translate to the same CDR3. The chain recombines TRBV7-9 with TRBJ2-7; 9 bases are shared with TRBD1. Trimming at V came to 6 bases and at J to 7 bases, leaving 7 bases not matched to a gene. CDR3 size: 13 residues. Germline V gene lookup returns CDR1 SEHNR and CDR2 FQNEAQ (reference sequence). The CDR3 DNA sequence: TGTGCCAGCAGTCCACAGGGGGCGAGAGAGCAGTACTTC. As protein: CASSPQGAREQYF.

This chain uses TRBV7-6 with TRBJ2-7; 10 nucleotides match TRBD2. V was clipped by 9 bases and J by 1 base; unmatched bases: 9. Germline V CDR1 and CDR2: SGHVS, FNYEAQ. The CDR3 has 15 residues. DNA for the CDR3: TGTGCCAGTCAGGAAGCGGGAGGGCCGTCCTACGAGCAGTACTTC. Its protein product is CASQEAGGPSYEQYF.

The chain employs TRBV25-1 and TRBJ2-7, with 10 bases identical to TRBD2. The germline CDR1 and CDR2 sequences are MGHDK and SYGVNS. The trim removed 5 bases at V and 3 bases at J, leaving 4 bases unmatched. This CDR3 is 14 amino acids long. CDR3: CASSPLAGDYEQYF. CDR3 bases: TGTGCCAGCAGTCCCCTAGCGGGAGACTACGAGCAGTACTTC.

This chain connects TRBV5-6 to TRBJ2-7; D perhaps matches TRBD2 (5 bases). CDR3 size: 15 residues. Trimming stripped 1 base from V and 3 bases from J, with 14 bases between. CDR1 is SGHDT, CDR2 YYEEEE, per germline. The CDR3 here is CASSLWTGLLYEQYF. In nucleotides, the CDR3 is TGTGCCAGCAGCTTGTGGACGGGATTACTCTACGAGCAGTACTTC.

The J gene is TRBJ1-1, the V gene TRBV4-3, with D hard to call. CDR1 LGHNA and CDR2 YSLEER come from the germline V gene. CDR3 length: 14 amino acids. Trimming removed 0 bases at V and 1 base at J, with 6 bases between. CDR3: CASSQDRGNTEAFF. CDR3 nucleotides: TGCGCCAGCAGCCAAGATAGAGGGAACACTGAAGCTTTCTTT.

The chain couples TRBV7-2 to TRBJ2-1; possibly TRBD1 for D (6 bases). The CDR3 consists of 14 residues. Germline lookup yields CDR1 SGHTA and CDR2 FQGNSA. Trimming stripped 5 bases from V and 6 bases from J, with 14 bases between. This chain's CDR3 is CASSPTRDTNEQFF. CDR3 DNA sequence: TGTGCCAGCAGCCCTACACGGGACACCAATGAGCAGTTCTTC.

The chain has TRBV27 and TRBJ2-1; TRBD2 aligns across 7 bases. The junction had 10 bases not matched to a gene; V was cut back by 6 bases and J by 8 bases. Germline loops: CDR1 MNHEY, CDR2 SMNVEV (reference sequence). CDR3 length: 14 residues. CDR3 amino acids: CASSTIGRIDEQFF. CDR3 nucleotide sequence: TGTGCCAGCAGCACTATCGGGAGGATTGATGAGCAGTTCTTC.

The J gene is TRBJ2-7, the V gene TRBV28; 14 bases match TRBD2. Germline assignment: CDR1 MDHEN and CDR2 SYDVKM. CDR3 length: 16 amino acids. J lost 7 bases, V lost 4 bases, and 9 bases had no gene match. DNA for the CDR3: TGTGCCAGCAGTTCCGGACTAGCGGGAGGCCGGGAAGAGCAGTACTTC. This sequence encodes CASSSGLAGGREEQYF.

V and J are TRBV4-1 and TRBJ2-1; TRBD1 is a possible D gene (6 bases). Between the trimmed V and J ends, which lost 1 base and 11 bases, there was a span of 12 bases. Germline lookup yields CDR1 MGHRA and CDR2 YSYEKL. This CDR3 spans 13 amino acids. The CDR3, as DNA: TGCGCCAGCAGCCAAGTTGGGACAACCCAGCAGTTCTTC. Amino acid sequence: CASSQVGTTQQFF.